This TCR beta chain was retrieved from a study of T cells in Graves' hyperthyroidism and ophthalmopathy. A note on this clonotype: Its matching antigen is unknown.

Amplified TCR beta CDR3 regions derived from RNA transcripts. A first-round RT-PCR of the TCR CDR3 used the HTBI primer set. In TCRdb, the multiplex PCR reads were re-called with MiXCR into one record per CDR3 protein. The table lists some 650,000 distinct CDR3 sequences, approximately 15% of them singletons. Looked up from germline, CDR1 is SGHRS and CDR2 is YFSETQ. The CDR3 length is 16 residues. V lost 0 bases, J lost 6 bases, and 16 bases lay in between. Study results and caveats: The majority of expanded thyroid clonotypes above 0.001 also appeared in blood.

The PBMCs were taken from 10 ml of fresh peripheral blood. The V gene is TRBV5-1, the J gene TRBJ2-1, with TRBD2 as a possible D gene (6 bases). This TCR was sampled from a woman in her forties with Graves' ophthalmopathy. Sequencing input: blood. CDR3 in amino acids: CASSLVGTASLNEQFF. CDR3 sequence (DNA): TGCGCCAGCAGCTTGGTTGGGACTGCAAGTCTCAATGAGCAGTTCTTC.